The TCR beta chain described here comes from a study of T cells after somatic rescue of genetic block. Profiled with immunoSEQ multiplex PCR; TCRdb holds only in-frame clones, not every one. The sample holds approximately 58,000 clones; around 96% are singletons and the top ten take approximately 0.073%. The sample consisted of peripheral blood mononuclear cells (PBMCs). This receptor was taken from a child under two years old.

The CDR3 reads CASSKEAGNYGYTF. CDR3 nucleotide sequence: TGTGCCAGCAGCAAAGAAGCAGGAAACTATGGCTACACCTTC. The chain uses TRBV21-1 and TRBJ1-2; TRBD1, the table's D call, was not compared with the DNA. TRBV21-1 is flagged as a pseudogene. The CDR3 has 14 amino acids.